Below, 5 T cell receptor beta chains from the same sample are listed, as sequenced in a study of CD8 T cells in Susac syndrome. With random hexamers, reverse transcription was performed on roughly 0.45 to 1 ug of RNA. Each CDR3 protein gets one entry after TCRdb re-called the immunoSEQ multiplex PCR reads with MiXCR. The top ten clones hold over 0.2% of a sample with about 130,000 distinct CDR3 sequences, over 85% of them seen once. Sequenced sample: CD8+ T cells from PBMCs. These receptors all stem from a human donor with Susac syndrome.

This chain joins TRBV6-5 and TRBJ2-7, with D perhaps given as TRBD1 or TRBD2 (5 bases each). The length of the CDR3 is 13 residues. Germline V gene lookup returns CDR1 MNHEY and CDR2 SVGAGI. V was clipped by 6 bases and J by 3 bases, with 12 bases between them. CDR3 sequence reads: CASSPRDDYEQYF. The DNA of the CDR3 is TGTGCCAGCAGCCCCCGGGACGACTACGAGCAGTACTTC.

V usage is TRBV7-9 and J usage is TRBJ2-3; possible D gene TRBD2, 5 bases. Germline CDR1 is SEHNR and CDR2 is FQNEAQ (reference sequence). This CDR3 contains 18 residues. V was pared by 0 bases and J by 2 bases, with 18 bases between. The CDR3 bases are TGTGCCAGCAGCTTAGCGATCGGGTACGGCGGGCACACAGATACGCAGTATTTT. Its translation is CASSLAIGYGGHTDTQYF.

The CDR3 DNA sequence: TGTGCCAGCAGCTATCTTAATGAAAAACTGTTTTTT. Protein: CASSYLNEKLFF. The chain recombines TRBV5-4 with TRBJ1-4; no firm D call. The CDR3 spans 12 residues. V was trimmed by 3 bases and J by 4 bases, leaving 4 bases between them. CDR1 is SGHNT and CDR2 is YYREEE in the germline V gene (reference sequence).

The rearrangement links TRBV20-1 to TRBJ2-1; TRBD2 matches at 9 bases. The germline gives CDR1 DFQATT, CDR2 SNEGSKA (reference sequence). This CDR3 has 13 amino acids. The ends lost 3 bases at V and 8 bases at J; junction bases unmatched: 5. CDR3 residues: CSARREGWYEQFF. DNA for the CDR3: TGCAGTGCTAGGCGGGAGGGCTGGTATGAGCAGTTCTTC.

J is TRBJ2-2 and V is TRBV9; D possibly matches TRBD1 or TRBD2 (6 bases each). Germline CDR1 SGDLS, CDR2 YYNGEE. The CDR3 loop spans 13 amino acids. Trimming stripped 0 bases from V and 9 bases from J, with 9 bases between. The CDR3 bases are TGTGCCAGCAGCGTAGGGGGGGCCAGGGAGCTGTTTTTT. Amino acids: CASSVGGARELFF.